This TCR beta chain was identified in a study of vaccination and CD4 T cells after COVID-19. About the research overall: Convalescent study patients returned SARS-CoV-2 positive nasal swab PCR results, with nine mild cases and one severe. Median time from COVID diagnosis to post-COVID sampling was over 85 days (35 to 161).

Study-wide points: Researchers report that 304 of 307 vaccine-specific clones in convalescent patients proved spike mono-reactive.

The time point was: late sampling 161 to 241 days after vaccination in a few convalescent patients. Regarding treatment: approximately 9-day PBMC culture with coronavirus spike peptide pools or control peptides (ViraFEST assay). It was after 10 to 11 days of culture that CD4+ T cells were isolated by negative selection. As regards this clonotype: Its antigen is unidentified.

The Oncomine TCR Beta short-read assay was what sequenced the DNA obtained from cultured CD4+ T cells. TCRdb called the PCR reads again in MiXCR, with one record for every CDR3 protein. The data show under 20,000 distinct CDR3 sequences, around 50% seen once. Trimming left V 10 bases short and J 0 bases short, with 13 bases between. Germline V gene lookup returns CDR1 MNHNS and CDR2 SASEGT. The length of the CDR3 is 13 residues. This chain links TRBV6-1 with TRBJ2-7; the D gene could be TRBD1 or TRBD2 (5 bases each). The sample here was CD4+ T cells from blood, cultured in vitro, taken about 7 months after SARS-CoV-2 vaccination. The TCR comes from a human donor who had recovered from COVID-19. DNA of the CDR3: TGTGCCACCTGGGACGGCAACTCCTACGAGCAGTACTTC. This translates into CATWDGNSYEQYF.